The 11 T cell receptor beta chains given below trace back to one sample, sequenced in a study of blood T cell repertoires in COVID-19. Only in-frame clones appear in the TCRdb table, and some are missing; sequencing was by immunoSEQ multiplex PCR. Of 250,000 to 350,000 clones in the sample, roughly 90% were seen once. Source material: PBMCs or T cells enriched from blood (not recorded which). These TCRs come from a woman under 30 who had recovered from COVID-19.

The CDR3 bases are TGTGCCAGCAGCTTCTCCGTCACTGAAGCTTTCTTT. Protein product: CASSFSVTEAFF. V is TRBV5-4 and J is TRBJ1-1, with D unclear. V was clipped by 2 bases and J by 4 bases, with 6 bases between them. The germline V gene has CDR1 SGHNT and CDR2 YYREEE (reference sequence). The CDR3 covers 12 residues.

The V call is TRBV5-1, the J call TRBJ1-1; the D gene is possibly TRBD1 (5 bases). Germline V CDR1 and CDR2: SGHRS, YFSETQ. This CDR3 is built from 16 residues. Trimming took off 1 base at V and 0 bases at J, with 13 bases between the two ends. CDR3 region: CASSLSPGLMNTEAFF. DNA of the CDR3: TGCGCCAGCAGCTTGTCTCCGGGACTGATGAACACTGAAGCTTTCTTT.

In DNA, the CDR3 is TGTGCCAGCAGACCCCCTCAGGGGGCGCAGTCTCTGGACTATGGCTACACCTTC. Translation gives CASRPPQGAQSLDYGYTF. The gene calls are TRBV28 and TRBJ1-2; 8 nucleotides agree with TRBD1. The CDR3 consists of 18 residues. Germline loops: CDR1 MDHEN, CDR2 SYDVKM. The junction had 18 bases not matched to a gene; V was cut back by 6 bases and J by 3 bases.

This clone was recorded a few times. The chain employs TRBV5-4 and TRBJ2-7, with 7 bases matching TRBD1. The germline gives CDR1 SGHNT, CDR2 YYREEE (reference sequence). The CDR3 is made up of 15 amino acids. Trimming removed 0 bases from V and 0 bases from J; junction bases left unmatched: 3. The CDR3 region has the DNA TGTGCCAGCAGCTTGGGACAGGGCCACTCCTACGAGCAGTACTTC. Translation gives CASSLGQGHSYEQYF.

This chain connects TRBV3-1 (or the pseudogene TRBV3-2) to TRBJ2-1; the D is unclear. The CDR3 has 15 amino acids. Trimming took 0 bases from V and 4 from J, leaving 10 bases between them. Germline V gene sequence: CDR1 LGHDT, CDR2 YNNKEL (reference sequence). In DNA, the CDR3 is TGTGCCAGCAGCCAAGATTGGTCACTATACAATGAGCAGTTCTTC. Its translation is CASSQDWSLYNEQFF.

The V gene is TRBV28, the J gene TRBJ2-4; no clear D. Germline V gene lookup returns CDR1 MDHEN and CDR2 SYDVKM. The CDR3 runs to 12 residues. V dropped 9 bases and J dropped 0 bases, with 6 bases sitting between them. In nucleotides, the CDR3 is TGTGCCAGTGGGCTAGCCAAAAACATTCAGTACTTC. Residues: CASGLAKNIQYF.

V and J are TRBV5-4 and TRBJ1-6; 8 bases line up with TRBD1. V lost 1 base to trimming and J lost 14 bases; unmatched junction nucleotides: 8. The CDR3 has 14 amino acids. Germline V gene sequence: CDR1 SGHNT, CDR2 YYREEE (reference sequence). CDR3 nucleotide sequence: TGTGCCAGCAGCTTGAGAGGGACAGGTCCGGCCCTCCACTTT. Encoded protein: CASSLRGTGPALHF. Drawing the rest from reference TRBV5-4 and TRBJ1-6, the complete variable domain is ETGVTQSPTHLIKTRGQQVTLRCSSQSGHNTVSWYQQALGQGPQFIFQYYREEENGRGNFPPRFSGLQFPNYSSELNVNALELDDSALYLCASSLRGTGPALHFGNGTRLTVT.

The genes are TRBV28 and TRBJ1-2, with D maybe TRBD1 (5 bases). V lost 6 bases to trimming and J lost 4 bases, with 18 bases between them. CDR1 is MDHEN, CDR2 SYDVKM, per germline. CDR3 length: 15 amino acids. The CDR3 reads CASSRYIGGVYGYTF. CDR3 DNA: TGTGCCAGCAGCCGTTACATCGGGGGAGTCTATGGCTACACCTTC.

The CDR3 region has the DNA TGTGCCAGCAGTCCGGGGATACCCTATAATTCACCCCTCCACTTT. This encodes CASSPGIPYNSPLHF. The chain joins TRBV27 to TRBJ1-6; D remains unclear. The V end lost 5 bases, the J end lost 2 bases, and 10 bases lay between the germline ends. This CDR3 contains 15 residues. Germline assignment: CDR1 MNHEY and CDR2 SMNVEV (reference sequence).

The genes are TRBV5-1 and TRBJ2-5; 9 bases are shared with TRBD2. The germline V gene has CDR1 SGHRS and CDR2 YFSETQ. V trimming: 5 bases; J trimming: 0 bases; junction bases outside the gene matches: 8. The CDR3 spans 16 residues. CDR3 sequence: CASSSASGDHQETQYF. The CDR3 bases are TGCGCCAGCAGTTCAGCTAGCGGGGATCACCAAGAGACCCAGTACTTC.

Only one count was recorded for this clone. The chain joins TRBV5-1 to TRBJ1-2; TRBD1 might be the D (5 bases). This CDR3 has 16 amino acids. Germline CDR1 SGHRS, CDR2 YFSETQ. Between the trimmed V and J ends, which lost 4 bases and 4 bases, there was a span of 20 bases. CDR3 DNA sequence: TGCGCCAGCAGCGTTGAGGGGAGGGCCTCGATCTATGGCTACACCTTC. Its protein product is CASSVEGRASIYGYTF.